This T cell receptor beta chain is from a study of T cell repertoires in cytomegalovirus infection. Overall study context: Based on public TCR beta signatures, there were indications of CMV infection and of a matching HLA type.

Study results and limitations: HLA-C-restricted, CMV-specific TCR beta clonotypes were dominant ex vivo. People with CMV and the relevant HLA were identified by cumulative public TCR beta family frequency.

TCRdb re-derived calls from the reads in MiXCR, one entry per CDR3 protein. This table has 250,000 or so distinct CDR3 sequences, about 12% appearing once. V shed 6 bases and J 2 bases; nucleotides not matched to a gene: 8. The germline gives CDR1 SQVTM, CDR2 ANQGSEA. The CDR3 is 14 residues long. Only a few counts were recorded for this clonotype. Its antigen is as yet unknown. The rearrangement joins TRBV29-1 to TRBJ1-2, with 8 bases matching TRBD1. The TCR originated in a human donor in good health (CMV status not recorded). Some clones in this sample may be carry-over from other donors' samples. Material: PBMCs. The CDR3 loop is CSVGTGLINYGYTF. Written as DNA, the CDR3 is TGCAGCGTCGGGACAGGTCTGATAAACTATGGCTACACCTTC.